A single sample is the source of the 23 T cell receptor beta chains below, sequenced in a study of T cells in localized non-small cell lung cancer (dated by TCRdb to between 2020 and 2021). Receptor amplification or capture employed the immunoSEQ multiplex PCR assay. TCRdb retrieved this table from immuneACCESS and kept in-frame rearrangements only. Not all clones are present; in checked studies, unresolved V genes account for under half, and no reason is known for the remainder. This sample is represented by approximately 22,000 clones; 75% to 90% of them were singletons. The top ten clonotypes cover over 20% of the sample. Here the sequenced sample was PBMCs, taken before any cancer treatment. Source of these receptors: a man between 40 and 70 years old with stage II squamous cell lung carcinoma.

The chain uses TRBV6-1 and TRBJ2-5; D is perhaps TRBD1 or TRBD2 (5 bases each). V was trimmed by 8 bases and J by 9 bases, leaving 10 bases between them. Germline V gene sequence: CDR1 MNHNS, CDR2 SASEGT. This CDR3 has 10 amino acids. CDR3 DNA sequence: TGTGCCAGCGGGGGTGGGTCCCAGTACTTC. It encodes CASGGGSQYF.

This clone was counted only a few times. The chain recombines TRBV10-2 with TRBJ2-3; 12 bases align to TRBD1. Germline CDR1 is WSHSY and CDR2 is SAAADI. The CDR3 spans 15 residues. Unmatched junction bases numbered 7, after V lost 6 bases and J lost 6 bases. The CDR3 bases are TGCGCCAGCAGCCCCGGGACAGGGGGCATTGATACGCAGTATTTT. This gives the protein CASSPGTGGIDTQYF.

In its sample, this clone was seen a few times. The V and J genes are TRBV11-3 and TRBJ2-7; the D gene could be TRBD1 or TRBD2 (5 bases each). Trimming shortened V by 4 bases and J by 2 bases, and 18 bases separated the two germline ends. Germline V gene data show CDR1 as SGHNT and CDR2 as YENEEA. The CDR3 has 16 residues. The CDR3 region has the DNA TGTGCCAGCAGCTCTCACGGGACGGCGAGTCCCTACGAGCAGTACTTC. It yields the protein CASSSHGTASPYEQYF.

This clone was counted only a few times. The chain has TRBV5-6 and TRBJ1-5; the match to TRBD1 covers 8 bases. Trimming took 2 bases from V and 2 from J; bases not matched to a gene: 6. Germline V gene data show CDR1 as SGHDT and CDR2 as YYEEEE. The CDR3 consists of 16 residues. CDR3 residues: CASSFSGGAGNQPQHF. CDR3 sequence (DNA): TGTGCCAGCAGCTTTTCAGGGGGCGCGGGCAATCAGCCCCAGCATTTT.

The chain uses TRBV30 and TRBJ1-3; 11 bases are a match to TRBD1. This CDR3 comprises 14 residues. Germline values: CDR1 GTSNPN, CDR2 SVGIG (reference sequence). The V segment lost 2 bases and the J segment 5 bases; nucleotides outside the gene matches: 2. CDR3 sequence (DNA): TGTGCCTGGAGTCAGGACAGGGGGCGAAACACCATATATTTT. This gives the protein CAWSQDRGRNTIYF.

The V and J genes are TRBV7-8 and TRBJ2-4; no firm D call. The CDR3 length is 17 residues. Trimming pared 4 bases from V and 0 bases from J, leaving 16 bases between. The germline V gene has CDR1 SGHVS and CDR2 FQNEAQ. The CDR3 reads CASSYGLRSLAKNIQYF. In nucleotides, the CDR3 is TGTGCCAGCAGCTACGGGCTTCGGTCCTTAGCCAAAAACATTCAGTACTTC.

This sequence joins TRBV27 and TRBJ1-1; D gene uncertain. Trimming stripped 5 bases from V and 0 bases from J, with 7 bases between. The CDR3 runs 13 residues. CDR1 and CDR2 (germline): MNHEY, SMNVEV (reference sequence). CDR3 DNA: TGTGCCAGCAGTCGAGCCCTGAACACTGAAGCTTTCTTT. Translated, it gives CASSRALNTEAFF.

The chain is built from TRBV30 and TRBJ1-4; 8 bases map to TRBD1. Germline V gives CDR1 GTSNPN, CDR2 SVGIG (reference sequence). This CDR3 contains 13 residues. The V gene end was trimmed by 3 bases and the J gene end by 8 bases; junction bases not matched to a gene: 5. Written as DNA, the CDR3 is TGTGCCTGGAGGGACAGGGTGGGCGAAAAACTGTTTTTT. This encodes CAWRDRVGEKLFF.

The J gene is TRBJ2-7, the V gene TRBV7-2; D not certain. The germline CDR1 and CDR2 sequences are SGHTA and FQGNSA. V was trimmed by 6 bases and J by 1 base, leaving 22 bases between them. The CDR3 extends over 17 amino acids. The CDR3 spells CASRGPVPDLASYEQYF. DNA for the CDR3: TGTGCCAGCAGAGGGCCGGTTCCGGACCTTGCATCCTACGAGCAGTACTTC.

Only one count was recorded for this clone. This chain joins TRBV5-1 and TRBJ2-2, with TRBD2 identical over 7 bases. CDR3 length equals 15 residues. V lost 0 bases and J lost 6; bases outside the gene matches: 5. The V gene's germline CDR1 is SGHRS and CDR2 YFSETQ. CDR3 DNA sequence: TGCGCCAGCAGCTTGGGAGGACTAGTCTCCGGGGAGCTGTTTTTT. Its protein is CASSLGGLVSGELFF.

The V and J genes are TRBV5-4 and TRBJ1-1; D not resolved. The CDR3 is 14 amino acids. V gave up 3 bases and J gave up 2 bases, with 11 bases separating them. From germline, CDR1 is SGHNT and CDR2 YYREEE (reference sequence). The CDR3 DNA reads TGTGCCAGCAGCTGGGAGGGCCCTAACACTGAAGCTTTCTTT. Translation gives CASSWEGPNTEAFF.

This sequence joins TRBV2 and TRBJ2-1, with TRBD1 as a possible D gene (6 bases). Germline V lookup: CDR1 SNHLY, CDR2 FYNNEI. The CDR3 length is 15 residues. V was clipped by 9 bases and J by 0 bases, with 15 bases between them. CDR3 coding DNA: TGTGCCAGTGCCGAGGGGGTTGCCTCCTACAATGAGCAGTTCTTC. This translates into CASAEGVASYNEQFF.

The chain recombines TRBV27 with TRBJ1-2, with TRBD1 identical over 10 bases. Germline assignment: CDR1 MNHEY and CDR2 SMNVEV (reference sequence). CDR3 length equals 15 residues. V was clipped by 3 bases and J by 8 bases; unmatched bases: 9. The CDR3 spells CASSFPGTGVEGYTF. CDR3 in DNA: TGTGCCAGCAGTTTCCCCGGGACAGGGGTAGAGGGCTACACCTTC.

The chain carries TRBV11-3 and TRBJ1-1; TRBD1 agrees at 7 bases. CDR3 length: 14 amino acids. Trimming took 5 bases from V and 3 from J; bases not matched to a gene: 6. Germline values: CDR1 SGHNT, CDR2 YENEEA. The CDR3 is CASSLHRGDTEAFF. As DNA, the CDR3 is TGTGCCAGCAGCCTTCACAGGGGTGACACTGAAGCTTTCTTT.

The chain links TRBV7-8 to TRBJ2-5, with 7 bases fitting TRBD1. CDR1 SGHVS and CDR2 FQNEAQ come from the germline V gene. J was trimmed by 11 bases and V by 6 bases; bases with no gene match: 6. This CDR3 region has 11 residues. CDR3 amino acids: CASRSGQEQYF. For the CDR3, the DNA is TGTGCCAGCAGAAGTGGACAGGAGCAGTACTTC.

The chain joins TRBV28 to TRBJ2-5; the match to TRBD2 covers 13 bases. This CDR3 is 17 amino acids long. Germline values: CDR1 MDHEN, CDR2 SYDVKM. V gave up 7 bases and J gave up 4 bases; unmatched junction bases: 12. The CDR3 nucleotides read TGTGCCAGCATTTCCTCCGTGGGACTAGCGGGGCCAGAGACCCAGTACTTC. Protein: CASISSVGLAGPETQYF.

The chain has TRBV5-5 and TRBJ1-1; D is unclear. This CDR3 region has 14 residues. The V gene's germline CDR1 is SGHKS and CDR2 YYEKEE (reference sequence). V was clipped by 4 bases and J by 5 bases, with 15 bases between them. This CDR3 reads CASSQDGFRTEAFF. DNA of the CDR3: TGTGCCAGCAGCCAGGACGGGTTCAGGACTGAAGCTTTCTTT.

CDR3 region: CASSIDRGNTEAFF. DNA for the CDR3: TGTGCCAGTAGTATAGACAGGGGGAACACTGAAGCTTTCTTT. This chain links TRBV19 with TRBJ1-1; D perhaps matches TRBD1 (6 bases). The ends were cut back, 0 bases at V and 1 base at J, with 6 bases in the middle. The CDR3 totals 14 residues. Per germline, CDR1 LNHDA and CDR2 SQIVND (reference sequence). The entire variable domain, with the rest obtained from reference TRBV19 and TRBJ1-1, is as follows: DGGITQSPKYLFRKEGQNVTLSCEQNLNHDAMYWYRQDPGQGLRLIYYSQIVNDFQKGDIAEGYSVSREKKESFPLTVTSAQKNPTAFYLCASSIDRGNTEAFFGQGTRLTVV.

The chain links TRBV19 to TRBJ2-7; D possibly matches TRBD1 or TRBD2 (5 bases each). This CDR3 has 12 residues. V was pared by 3 bases and J by 4 bases, with 7 bases between. From germline, CDR1 is LNHDA and CDR2 SQIVND (reference sequence). The CDR3 DNA is TGTGCCAGTAGTATGTGGGGGTACGAGCAGTACTTC. It specifies CASSMWGYEQYF.

The V gene is TRBV6-6, the J gene TRBJ1-1; 10 nucleotides align to TRBD1. The germline gives CDR1 MNHNY, CDR2 SVGAGI (reference sequence). V trimming: 6 bases; J trimming: 0 bases; junction bases outside the gene matches: 7. The CDR3 contains 16 residues. Written as DNA, the CDR3 is TGTGCCAGCAGGCACGGGACAGGGGCAATGAACACTGAAGCTTTCTTT. Its translation: CASRHGTGAMNTEAFF.

The chain combines TRBV7-6 with TRBJ2-7; the D gene is possibly TRBD1 (6 bases). This CDR3 spans 13 amino acids. The germline V gene encodes CDR1 SGHVS and CDR2 FNYEAQ. The V gene lost 8 bases and the J gene lost 6 bases, with 17 bases spanning the gap. The CDR3 reads CASGDTKPAEQYF. The DNA for the CDR3 is TGTGCCAGCGGGGACACAAAACCGGCCGAGCAGTACTTC.

This clone was found a few times. V and J are TRBV7-9 and TRBJ1-2; weak D call: TRBD1 (5 bases). This CDR3 has 13 residues. Germline V CDR1 and CDR2: SEHNR, FQNEAQ (reference sequence). Trimming stripped 5 bases from V and 7 bases from J, with 14 bases between. This chain's CDR3 is CASSTGTGAGYTF. CDR3 nucleotide sequence: TGTGCCAGCAGCACCGGGACCGGGGCTGGCTACACCTTC.

The chain is built from TRBV6-5 and TRBJ1-6; a weak D match, TRBD1 (5 bases). This CDR3 comprises 13 residues. Trimming pared 5 bases from V and 7 bases from J, leaving 9 bases between. CDR1 and CDR2 (germline): MNHEY, SVGAGI. CDR3 in DNA: TGTGCCAGCAGTCCCACAGGCAATTCACCCCTCCACTTT. Protein sequence: CASSPTGNSPLHF.